This T cell receptor beta chain was found in a study of blood T cell repertoires in COVID-19. Study context: Samples of COVID-19 (acute and convalescent) were obtained from the United States, Italy and Spain. PBMCs, B-cell-depleted T cells, or T cells provided the cDNA or gDNA that made up the material.

This CDR3 has 14 residues. Germline values: CDR1 KGHDR, CDR2 SFDVKD. V lost 4 bases, J lost 5 bases, and 5 bases stayed unmatched. The authors' processing: Amplifying reference gene primers gave estimates of nucleated cell counts. Data came from immunoSEQ multiplex PCR; TCRdb stores just in-frame clones and leaves some out. D and trimming were read from the DNA, whereas the V and J calls and clone size are those reported in that table. There are 14,000 to 15,000 clones in the sample; about 80% occur only once, and 13% to 15% lies in the top ten. The clonotype was recovered from a human donor in a cohort sampled during active COVID-19. The V and J genes are TRBV24-1 and TRBJ2-5; 8 nucleotides line up with TRBD1. The sample comprised peripheral blood. The CDR3 loop reads CATSDGQGSETQYF. CDR3 DNA: TGTGCCACCAGTGACGGACAGGGATCGGAGACCCAGTACTTC.